The T cell receptor (beta chain) under discussion was sequenced for a study of cytomegalovirus exposure and HLA in healthy donors. The PCR employed 60 Vbeta primers together with 13 Jbeta primers. Sequencing used immunoSEQ multiplex PCR; TCRdb keeps in-frame clones, though not all of them. The sample has about 62,000 clones; 65% to 75% are singletons. Germline V lookup: CDR1 SGHRS, CDR2 YFSETQ. The CDR3 runs 13 residues. V lost 3 bases, J lost 5 bases, and 11 bases lay in between. Study outcomes and limitations: From TCR beta sequences, most subjects' HLA-A and HLA-B alleles were reportedly predicted accurately. Common viral pathogens seemed to be connected with several of the most significant clusters, according to a later analysis. Previous analysis showed most TCR beta V segments were productive about 87% or about 30% of the time. The records held CMV serostatus as the only immune exposure information.

Concerning this clone: Its target is unknown.

The chain employs TRBV5-1 and TRBJ2-5; the D gene is possibly TRBD1 (5 bases). The specimen was PBMCs. The receptor was isolated from a woman between 25 and 40 years old in good health and CMV-seronegative. DNA for the CDR3: TGCGCCAGCAGCTCTGACAGATATGAGACCCAGTACTTC. Protein sequence: CASSSDRYETQYF.